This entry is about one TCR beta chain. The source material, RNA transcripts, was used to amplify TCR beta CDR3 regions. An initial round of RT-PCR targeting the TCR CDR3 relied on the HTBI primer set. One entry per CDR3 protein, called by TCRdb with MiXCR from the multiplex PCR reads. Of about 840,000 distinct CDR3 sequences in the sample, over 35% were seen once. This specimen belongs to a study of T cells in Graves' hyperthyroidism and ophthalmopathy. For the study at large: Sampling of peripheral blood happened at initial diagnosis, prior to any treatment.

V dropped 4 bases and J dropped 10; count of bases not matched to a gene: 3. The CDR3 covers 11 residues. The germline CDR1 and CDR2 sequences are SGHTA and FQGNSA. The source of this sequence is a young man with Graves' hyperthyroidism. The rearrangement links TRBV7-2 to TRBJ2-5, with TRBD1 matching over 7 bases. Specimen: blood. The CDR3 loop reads CASSSGQHQYF. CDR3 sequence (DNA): TGTGCCAGCAGCTCGGGACAGCACCAGTACTTC.